This T cell receptor beta chain was identified in a study of CD8+CD57+ T cells in acquired aplastic anemia. Study details: Yields of DNA that came from sorted CD4+ and CD8+ cells averaged roughly 3.3 ug. Study outcomes and limitations: The number of CD8+ CDR3 sequences shared by patients and controls was twenty-nine.

CD8+CD57+ cell expansion had been shown by flow cytometry in patients chosen for sequencing. Blood samples were obtained from patients who had received no prior therapy. Researchers used genomic DNA as the template to profile TCR beta VDJ and CDR3. TCRdb analysed the reads with MiXCR anew, one entry per CDR3 protein. Among 90,000 to 150,000 distinct CDR3 sequences, 45% to 60% were seen once, and the ten largest hold roughly 29%. Note on this clonotype: Its antigen is not known.

This CDR3 spans 13 amino acids. Germline values: CDR1 DFQATT, CDR2 SNEGSKA (reference sequence). The ends were cut back, 3 bases at V and 5 bases at J, with 8 bases in the middle. Sequenced: sorted CD4+, CD8+, or CD8+CD57+ T cells (not recorded which) from PBMCs. This TCR was recovered from a human donor with aplastic anemia. The V gene is TRBV20-1, the J gene TRBJ1-6; D is undetermined. The CDR3: CSASQPNNSPLHF. In DNA form, the CDR3 reads TGCAGTGCTAGCCAGCCTAATAATTCACCCCTCCACTTT.